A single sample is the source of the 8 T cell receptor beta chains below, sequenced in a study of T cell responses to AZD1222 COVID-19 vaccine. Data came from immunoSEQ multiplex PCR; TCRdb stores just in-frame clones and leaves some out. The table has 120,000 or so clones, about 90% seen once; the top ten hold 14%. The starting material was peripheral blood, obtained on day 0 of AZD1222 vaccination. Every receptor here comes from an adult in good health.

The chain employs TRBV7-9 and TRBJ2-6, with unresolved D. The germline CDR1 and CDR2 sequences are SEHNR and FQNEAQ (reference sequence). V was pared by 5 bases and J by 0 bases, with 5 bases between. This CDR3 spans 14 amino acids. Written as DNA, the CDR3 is TGTGCCAGCAGCCGCCTCTCTGGGGCCAACGTCCTGACTTTC. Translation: CASSRLSGANVLTF. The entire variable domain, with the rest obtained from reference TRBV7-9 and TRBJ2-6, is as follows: DTGVSQNPRHKITKRGQNVTFRCDPISEHNRLYWYRQTLGQGPEFLTYFQNEAQLEKSRLLSDRFSAERPKGSFSTLEIQRTEQGDSAMYLCASSRLSGANVLTFGAGSRLTVL.

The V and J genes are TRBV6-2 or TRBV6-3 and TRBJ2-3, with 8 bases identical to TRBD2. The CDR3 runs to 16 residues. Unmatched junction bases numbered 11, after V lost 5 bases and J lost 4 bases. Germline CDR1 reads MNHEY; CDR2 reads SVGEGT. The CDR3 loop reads CASSTGTGGPADTQYF. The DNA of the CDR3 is TGTGCCAGCAGTACGGGGACGGGAGGGCCGGCAGATACGCAGTATTTT.

The CDR3 here is CASSLGGLTNTEAFF. CDR3 DNA: TGCGCCAGCAGCCTTGGGGGCTTAACGAACACTGAAGCTTTCTTT. The V call is TRBV4-3, the J call TRBJ1-1; possible D gene TRBD1, 6 bases. The CDR3 has 15 residues. The germline V gene encodes CDR1 LGHNA and CDR2 YSLEER. The V and J ends lost 4 bases and 1 base respectively, with 13 bases between them.

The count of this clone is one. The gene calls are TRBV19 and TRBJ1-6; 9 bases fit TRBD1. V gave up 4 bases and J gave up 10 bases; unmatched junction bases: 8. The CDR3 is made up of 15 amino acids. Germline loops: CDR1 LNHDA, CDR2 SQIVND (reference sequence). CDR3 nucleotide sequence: TGTGCCAGTAGTACAGACAGGGGGGTAGACTCACCCCTCCACTTT. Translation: CASSTDRGVDSPLHF.

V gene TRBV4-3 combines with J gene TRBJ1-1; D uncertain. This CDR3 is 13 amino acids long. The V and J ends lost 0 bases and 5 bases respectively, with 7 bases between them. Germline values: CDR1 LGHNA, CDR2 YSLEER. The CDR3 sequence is CASSQDSTTEAFF. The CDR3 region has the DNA TGCGCCAGCAGCCAAGATTCCACTACTGAAGCTTTCTTT.

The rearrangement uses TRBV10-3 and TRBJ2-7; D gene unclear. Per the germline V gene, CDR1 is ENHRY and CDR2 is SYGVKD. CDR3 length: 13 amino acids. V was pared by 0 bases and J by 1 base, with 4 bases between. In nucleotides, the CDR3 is TGTGCCATCAGTGAGTCGGTATCCTACGAGCAGTACTTC. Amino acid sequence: CAISESVSYEQYF.

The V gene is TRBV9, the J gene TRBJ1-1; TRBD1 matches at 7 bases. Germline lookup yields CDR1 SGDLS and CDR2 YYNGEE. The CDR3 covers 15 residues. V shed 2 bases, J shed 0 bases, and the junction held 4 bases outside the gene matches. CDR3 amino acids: CASSVQTGLNTEAFF. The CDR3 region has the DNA TGTGCCAGCAGCGTCCAGACAGGGCTGAACACTGAAGCTTTCTTT.

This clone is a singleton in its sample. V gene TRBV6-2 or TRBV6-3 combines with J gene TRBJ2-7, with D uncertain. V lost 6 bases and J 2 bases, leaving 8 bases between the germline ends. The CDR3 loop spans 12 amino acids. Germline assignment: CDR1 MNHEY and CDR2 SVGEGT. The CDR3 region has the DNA TGTGCCAGCAGCACAAGCACCTACGAGCAGTACTTC. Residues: CASSTSTYEQYF.